This TCR beta chain was found in a study of control samples from healthy donors and cancer patients. Generated by immunoSEQ multiplex PCR, the TCRdb table keeps only in-frame clones and is missing some. The repertoire has around 28,000 clones, roughly 88% of them found once; the top ten carry roughly 13%. This clone was picked up a small number of times. Trimming cost V 5 bases and J 7 bases, with 12 bases left between them. Germline loops: CDR1 ENHRY, CDR2 SYGVKD. The CDR3 is made up of 14 amino acids. The chain is built from TRBV10-3 and TRBJ1-6, with D hard to call. This receptor was taken from a man aged 45-60 years with lung cancer. Sequencing was done on a sample of PBMCs. The CDR3 DNA follows: TGTGCCATCAGTTCGAAACAGCCGAATTCACCCCTCCACTTT. It is translated as CAISSKQPNSPLHF.